These 10 T cell receptor beta chains were all obtained from the same sample, sequenced in a study of T cells in Graves' hyperthyroidism and ophthalmopathy. Researchers amplified the TCR beta CDR3 regions from RNA transcripts. First-round RT-PCR targeting the TCR CDR3 was performed with the HTBI primer set. Each CDR3 protein gets one entry after TCRdb re-called the multiplex PCR reads with MiXCR. The sample yields 750,000 to 900,000 distinct CDR3 sequences, roughly 37% seen once. The material sequenced was blood. The receptors stem from a man aged 18 to 29 with Graves' hyperthyroidism.

The rearrangement joins TRBV15 to TRBJ1-5, with 7 bases matching TRBD1. V was clipped by 3 bases and J by 14 bases; unmatched bases: 7. This CDR3 region has 12 residues. Germline V gene data show CDR1 as LNHNV and CDR2 as YYDKDF (reference sequence). The CDR3 region is CATSSRGGYEHF. The DNA for the CDR3 is TGTGCCACCAGCAGCAGGGGGGGGTACGAGCATTTT.

Comment on this clonotype: A read error is possible here, since a much larger clone lies one base away. CDR3 in DNA: TGTGCCAGCAGCGTCGGGACTAGCGGGAGCGAGCAGTACTTC. Translation gives CASSVGTSGSEQYF. The V and J genes are TRBV9 and TRBJ2-7, with TRBD2 matching 14 bases. The CDR3 consists of 14 residues. V lost 2 bases and J lost 6; bases outside the gene matches: 1. Per germline, CDR1 SGDLS and CDR2 YYNGEE.

The chain has TRBV6-6 and TRBJ1-6; 7 bases are shared with TRBD1. Germline CDR1 MNHNY, CDR2 SVGAGI (reference sequence). Trimming removed 5 bases from V and 0 bases from J; junction bases left unmatched: 7. The CDR3 spans 17 residues. The CDR3 region is CASSDRVRSSYNSPLHF. CDR3 nucleotide sequence: TGTGCCAGCAGTGACAGGGTCCGGAGCTCCTATAATTCACCCCTCCACTTT.

This clonotype was observed many times. V gene TRBV9 combines with J gene TRBJ1-1, with a possible D match to TRBD1 (5 bases). The germline V gene encodes CDR1 SGDLS and CDR2 YYNGEE. Trimming cost V 0 bases and J 2 bases, with 8 bases left between them. This CDR3 region has 14 residues. The chain's CDR3 is CASSVDGDNTEAFF. The DNA of the CDR3 is TGTGCCAGCAGCGTAGACGGGGACAACACTGAAGCTTTCTTT. Full variable domain (outside the CDR3, taken from reference TRBV9 and TRBJ1-1): DSGVTQTPKHLITATGQRVTLRCSPRSGDLSVYWYQQSLDQGLQFLIQYYNGEERAKGNILERFSAQQFPDLHSELNLSSLELGDSALYFCASSVDGDNTEAFFGQGTRLTVV.

As regards this clonotype: A clone one base away is much larger, so this may be a read error. The chain employs TRBV19 and TRBJ1-2; weak D call: TRBD1 (5 bases). The CDR3 has 13 residues. Germline V gene data show CDR1 as LNHDA and CDR2 as SQIVND (reference sequence). V shed 4 bases and J shed 6 bases, with 12 bases lying between them. The chain's CDR3 is CASSSAGFDGYTF. The DNA of the CDR3 is TGTGCCAGTAGTAGTGCAGGGTTCGATGGCTACACCTTC.

The sample holds many counts of this clonotype. The chain links TRBV29-1 to TRBJ2-5; perhaps D is TRBD1 or TRBD2 (5 bases each). There are 11 residues in the CDR3. From germline, CDR1 is SQVTM and CDR2 ANQGSEA. Trimming pared 4 bases from V and 5 bases from J, leaving 8 bases between. CDR3 sequence (DNA): TGCAGCGTTGGAGGGGACGAGACCCAGTACTTC. It specifies CSVGGDETQYF.

In this sample, this clonotype turned up once. One junction end disagrees with the germline gene, perhaps due to a read error. This chain connects TRBV7-8 to TRBJ1-1; D gene ambiguous. The germline V gene encodes CDR1 SGHVS and CDR2 FQNEAQ. The CDR3 runs 16 residues. The CDR3 nucleotides are TGTGCCGGCAGCCCGAGGACCGTCAGATTGAACACTGAAGCTTTCTTT. Translating it yields CAGSPRTVRLNTEAFF. Together with reference TRBV7-8 and TRBJ1-1, the CDR3 gives the full variable domain: GAGVSQSPRYKVAKRGQDVALRCDPISGHVSLFWYQQALGQGPEFLTYFQNEAQLDKSGLPSDRFFAERPEGSVSTLKIQRTQQEDSAVYLCAGSPRTVRLNTEAFFGQGTRLTVV.

This chain uses TRBV20-1 with TRBJ2-5; possible D gene TRBD2, 5 bases. Trimming cost V 4 bases and J 9 bases, with 21 bases left between them. Germline-derived CDR1 and CDR2 are DFQATT and SNEGSKA (reference sequence). The CDR3 runs to 14 residues. The CDR3 DNA reads as TGCAGTGCTACGCGGGCGCTTAGCAATCAGCCCCAGTACTTC. It encodes CSATRALSNQPQYF.

The rearrangement links TRBV6-5 to TRBJ2-5; no reliable D call. V lost 7 bases to trimming and J lost 10 bases, with 16 bases between them. This CDR3 is built from 12 residues. CDR1 and CDR2 (germline): MNHEY, SVGAGI. CDR3 nucleotide sequence: TGTGCCAGCAATAAGGGCCCACCTGACCAGTACTTC. Translated, it gives CASNKGPPDQYF.

This clonotype has a count of ten or more. The J gene is TRBJ2-5, the V gene TRBV2, with 8 bases lining up with TRBD1. Germline assignment: CDR1 SNHLY and CDR2 FYNNEI. The CDR3 totals 13 residues. V gave up 8 bases and J gave up 4 bases; unmatched junction bases: 6. In DNA form, the CDR3 reads TGTGCCAGCCATCCCAGGGGGCTAGAGACCCAGTACTTC. Its protein is CASHPRGLETQYF.